Shown below are 15 T cell receptor beta chains from a single sample sequenced in a study of blood T cell repertoires in COVID-19. The data were produced by immunoSEQ multiplex PCR, yet TCRdb's version contains in-frame clones alone and is incomplete. The sample yields 380,000 or so clones, roughly 90% seen once. The material sequenced was peripheral blood. These receptors were collected from a man aged 40-55 years with acute or convalescent COVID-19.

The chain links TRBV21-1 to TRBJ2-7; TRBD2, the D gene given by the table, was not confirmed from the DNA. TRBV21-1 is listed as a pseudogene. This CDR3 region has 17 residues. The CDR3 nucleotides read TGTGCCAGCAGCGTAAGTTGGCGGACTAAACCCTCCTACGAGCAGTACTTC. It encodes CASSVSWRTKPSYEQYF.

The rearrangement uses TRBV6-5 and TRBJ2-5; 11 bases are shared with TRBD2. Trimming at V came to 4 bases and at J to 5 bases, leaving 9 bases not matched to a gene. Germline V gene data show CDR1 as MNHEY and CDR2 as SVGAGI. CDR3 length equals 16 residues. This chain's CDR3 is CASSFLAGGPRETQYF. The CDR3 DNA follows: TGTGCCAGCAGTTTCCTAGCGGGAGGCCCTCGGGAGACCCAGTACTTC.

V and J are TRBV11-2 and TRBJ1-1, with 7 bases fitting TRBD1. Germline V gene sequence: CDR1 SGHAT, CDR2 FQNNGV. The CDR3 spans 14 residues. Germline trimming cut 2 bases from V and 8 bases from J; bases unmatched to any gene: 8. As DNA, the CDR3 is TGTGCCAGCAGCTTACATACAGGGGCGTTGGAAGCTTTCTTT. This sequence encodes CASSLHTGALEAFF. The complete variable domain, with remaining parts taken from reference TRBV11-2 and TRBJ1-1, reads EAGVAQSPRYKIIEKRQSVAFWCNPISGHATLYWYQQILGQGPKLLIQFQNNGVVDDSQLPKDRFSAERLKGVDSTLKIQPAKLEDSAVYLCASSLHTGALEAFFGQGTRLTVV.

V usage is TRBV7-3 and J usage is TRBJ2-5; 8 bases are shared with TRBD1. The CDR3 is 14 amino acids. Germline CDR1 SGHTA, CDR2 FQGTGA. V dropped 5 bases and J dropped 11; count of bases not matched to a gene: 13. CDR3 amino acids: CASSAPTGDSPQYF. CDR3 DNA: TGTGCCAGCAGCGCGCCGACAGGGGATTCACCTCAGTACTTC.

This clone was found a few times. The rearrangement uses TRBV27 and TRBJ2-1, with 11 bases identical to TRBD2. The CDR3 contains 15 residues. Looked up from germline, CDR1 is MNHEY and CDR2 is SMNVEV (reference sequence). V dropped 5 bases and J dropped 9; count of bases not matched to a gene: 9. CDR3 bases: TGTGCCAGCAGTAGAATAGCGGGGGGGAGGAGTGAGCAGTTCTTC. It specifies CASSRIAGGRSEQFF.

The chain uses TRBV19 and TRBJ2-1, with TRBD1 identical over 10 bases. Germline CDR1 and CDR2: LNHDA and SQIVND (reference sequence). V dropped 5 bases and J dropped 5; count of bases not matched to a gene: 15. The CDR3 is 18 residues long. The CDR3 DNA reads as TGTGCCAGTAGTTCCTCCCGGGTAGGACAGGGGGTTAACAATGAGCAGTTCTTC. It specifies CASSSSRVGQGVNNEQFF.

The rearrangement joins TRBV29-1 to TRBJ2-6; possibly TRBD1 for D (6 bases). Looked up from germline, CDR1 is SQVTM and CDR2 is ANQGSEA. The CDR3 totals 16 residues. The V end was cut by 4 bases, the J end by 3 bases, with 16 bases between. For the CDR3, the DNA is TGCAGCGTTGTAGGCAGGGGAGAAGATGGGGCCAACGTCCTGACTTTC. As protein: CSVVGRGEDGANVLTF.

The genes are TRBV5-4 and TRBJ2-7; TRBD2 matches at 14 bases. CDR3 size: 15 residues. Germline V CDR1 and CDR2: SGHNT, YYREEE (reference sequence). V was clipped by 4 bases and J by 6 bases; unmatched bases: 6. The CDR3 sequence: CASSAGLAGVAEQYF. CDR3 nucleotides: TGTGCCAGCAGCGCGGGACTAGCGGGAGTCGCCGAGCAGTACTTC.

Comment on this clone: The junction and the germline gene differ at one end; a read error may be behind it. The rearrangement uses TRBV7-7 and TRBJ1-3, with D perhaps matching TRBD1 (5 bases). The CDR3 spans 17 residues. Germline V gene sequence: CDR1 SSHAT, CDR2 FNYEAQ (reference sequence). The CDR3 is CASSLGPGFFSGNTIYF. The CDR3, as DNA: TGTGCTAGCAGCTTAGGCCCAGGGTTTTTTTCTGGAAACACCATATATTTT. Full variable domain (outside the CDR3, taken from reference TRBV7-7 and TRBJ1-3): GAGVSQSPRYKVTKRGQDVTLRCDPISSHATLYWYQQALGQGPEFLTYFNYEAQPDKSGLPSDRFSAERPEGSISTLTIQRTEQRDSAMYRCASSLGPGFFSGNTIYFGEGSWLTVV.

The DNA of the CDR3 is TGTGCCAGCTCACCAAAGGGGCTCGCCTACGAGCAGTACTTC. Translating gives CASSPKGLAYEQYF. V is TRBV18 and J is TRBJ2-7, with a tentative D call TRBD1 (5 bases). Per the germline V gene, CDR1 is KGHSH and CDR2 is LQKENI. Trimming removed 2 bases from V and 2 bases from J, with 10 bases in between. The CDR3 is made up of 14 amino acids.

The CDR3 reads CASSLISGDQPQHF. Here the CDR3 DNA reads TGCGCCAGCAGCTTGATCTCAGGGGATCAGCCCCAGCATTTT. V gene TRBV5-1 combines with J gene TRBJ1-5; tentatively, D is TRBD1 (6 bases). This CDR3 contains 14 residues. Between the trimmed V and J ends, which lost 1 base and 5 bases, there was a span of 10 bases. Germline CDR1 and CDR2: SGHRS and YFSETQ. Full variable domain (rest looked up from reference TRBV5-1 and TRBJ1-5): KAGVTQTPRYLIKTRGQQVTLSCSPISGHRSVSWYQQTPGQGLQFLFEYFSETQRNKGNFPGRFSGRQFSNSRSEMNVSTLELGDSALYLCASSLISGDQPQHFGDGTRLSIL.

The V call is TRBV10-3, the J call TRBJ1-2; 8 bases are shared with TRBD1. CDR1 is ENHRY, CDR2 SYGVKD, per germline. The CDR3 loop spans 14 amino acids. With V trimmed by 10 bases and J by 2 bases, 9 bases remained unmatched. The CDR3 nucleotides are TGTGCCACTGCCGCGACAGGGGACAACTATGGCTACACCTTC. Protein product: CATAATGDNYGYTF.

This chain links TRBV11-2 with TRBJ1-1, with D maybe TRBD1 (5 bases). Between the trimmed V and J ends, which lost 2 bases and 0 bases, there was a span of 10 bases. The CDR3 has 15 residues. Germline V lookup: CDR1 SGHAT, CDR2 FQNNGV. In DNA, the CDR3 is TGTGCCAGCAGCTTACCAGGGATCATGAACACTGAAGCTTTCTTT. This encodes CASSLPGIMNTEAFF.

V gene TRBV29-1 combines with J gene TRBJ1-4; TRBD1 is a possible D gene (5 bases). With 5 bases removed from V and 6 bases from J, the gap between germline ends came to 13 bases. The CDR3 has 13 residues. Germline V gene sequence: CDR1 SQVTM, CDR2 ANQGSEA. CDR3 residues: CSVRQRGYEKLFF. The CDR3 bases are TGCAGCGTTAGACAGCGGGGCTATGAAAAACTGTTTTTT.

The rearrangement joins TRBV24-1 to TRBJ2-1; D uncertain. Per germline, CDR1 KGHDR and CDR2 SFDVKD. This CDR3 has 15 residues. V was cut by 0 bases and J by 6 bases, with 11 bases left in between. Here the CDR3 reads CATSDLTIPANEQFF. The DNA of the CDR3 is TGTGCCACCAGTGATTTGACTATTCCCGCCAATGAGCAGTTCTTC.